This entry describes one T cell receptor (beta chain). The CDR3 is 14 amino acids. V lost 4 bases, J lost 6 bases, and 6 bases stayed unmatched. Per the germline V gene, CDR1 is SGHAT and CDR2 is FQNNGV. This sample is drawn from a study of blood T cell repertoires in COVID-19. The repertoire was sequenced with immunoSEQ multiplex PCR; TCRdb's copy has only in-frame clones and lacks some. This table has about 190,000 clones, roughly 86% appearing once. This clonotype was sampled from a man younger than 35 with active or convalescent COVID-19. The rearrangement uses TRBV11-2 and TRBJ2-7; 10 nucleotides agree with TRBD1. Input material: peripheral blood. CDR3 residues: CASSSDRGTVEQYF. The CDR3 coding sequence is TGTGCCAGCAGCTCGGACAGGGGGACGGTCGAGCAGTACTTC.